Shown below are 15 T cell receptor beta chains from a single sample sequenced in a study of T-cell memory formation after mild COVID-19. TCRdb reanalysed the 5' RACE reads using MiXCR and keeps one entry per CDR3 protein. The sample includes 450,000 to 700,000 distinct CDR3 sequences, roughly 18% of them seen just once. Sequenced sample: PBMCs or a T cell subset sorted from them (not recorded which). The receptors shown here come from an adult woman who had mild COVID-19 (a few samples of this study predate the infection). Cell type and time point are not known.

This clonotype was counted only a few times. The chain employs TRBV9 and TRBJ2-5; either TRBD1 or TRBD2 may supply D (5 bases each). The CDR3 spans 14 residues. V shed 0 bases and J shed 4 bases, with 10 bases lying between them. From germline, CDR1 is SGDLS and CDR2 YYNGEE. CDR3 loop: CASSVGGPGETQYF. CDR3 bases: TGTGCCAGCAGCGTAGGGGGACCGGGAGAGACCCAGTACTTC.

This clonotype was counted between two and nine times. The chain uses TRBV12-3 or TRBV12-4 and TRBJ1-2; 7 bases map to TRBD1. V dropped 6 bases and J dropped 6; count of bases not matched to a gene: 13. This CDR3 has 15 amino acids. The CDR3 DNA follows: TGTGCCAGCAGAGCGACAGGGAACCGTGGAAATGGCTACACCTTC. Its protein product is CASRATGNRGNGYTF.

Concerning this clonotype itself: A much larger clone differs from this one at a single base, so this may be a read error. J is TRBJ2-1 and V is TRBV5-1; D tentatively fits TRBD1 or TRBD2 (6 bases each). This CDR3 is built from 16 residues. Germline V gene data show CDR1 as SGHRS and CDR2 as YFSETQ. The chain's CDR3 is CASSLEGDSSYNQQFF. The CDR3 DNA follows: TGCGCCAGCAGCTTGGAGGGGGACTCCTCCTACAATCAGCAGTTCTTC.

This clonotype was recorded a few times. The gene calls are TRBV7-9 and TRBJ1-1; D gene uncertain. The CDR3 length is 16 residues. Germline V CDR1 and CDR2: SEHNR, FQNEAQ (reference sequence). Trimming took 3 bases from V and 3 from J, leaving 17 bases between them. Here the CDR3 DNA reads TGTGCCAGCAGCTTTCGGGGAGGAAGCTGGGACACTGAAGCTTTCTTT. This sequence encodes CASSFRGGSWDTEAFF. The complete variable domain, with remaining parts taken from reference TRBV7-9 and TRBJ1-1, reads DTGVSQNPRHKITKRGQNVTFRCDPISEHNRLYWYRQTLGQGPEFLTYFQNEAQLEKSRLLSDRFSAERPKGSFSTLEIQRTEQGDSAMYLCASSFRGGSWDTEAFFGQGTRLTVV.

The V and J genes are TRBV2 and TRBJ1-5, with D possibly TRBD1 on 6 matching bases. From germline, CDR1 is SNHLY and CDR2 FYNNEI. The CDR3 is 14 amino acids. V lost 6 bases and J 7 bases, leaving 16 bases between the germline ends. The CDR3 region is CASSLQGGLQPQHF. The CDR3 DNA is TGTGCCAGCAGCCTACAAGGGGGGCTCCAGCCCCAGCATTTT.

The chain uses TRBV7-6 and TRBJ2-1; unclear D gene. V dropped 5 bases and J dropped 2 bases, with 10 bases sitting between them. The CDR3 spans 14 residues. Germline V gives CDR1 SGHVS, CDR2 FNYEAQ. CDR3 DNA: TGTGCCAGCAGCGGCCCTTTGACCTACAATGAGCAGTTCTTC. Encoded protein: CASSGPLTYNEQFF.

CDR3 sequence: CASRGRGELFF. The CDR3 DNA reads as TGTGCCAGTCGAGGGCGCGGGGAGCTGTTTTTT. The chain combines TRBV19 with TRBJ2-2, with D possibly matching TRBD2 (5 bases). This CDR3 is built from 11 residues. Germline assignment: CDR1 LNHDA and CDR2 SQIVND (reference sequence). V was trimmed by 8 bases and J by 7 bases, leaving 8 bases between them.

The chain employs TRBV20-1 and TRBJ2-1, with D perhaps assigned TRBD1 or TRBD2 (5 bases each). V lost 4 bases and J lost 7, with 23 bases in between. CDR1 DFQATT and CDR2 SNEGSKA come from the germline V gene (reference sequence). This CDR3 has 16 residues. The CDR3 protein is CSATDGAGSPPNEQFF. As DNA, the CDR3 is TGCAGTGCTACAGACGGGGCAGGGAGCCCACCGAATGAGCAGTTCTTC.

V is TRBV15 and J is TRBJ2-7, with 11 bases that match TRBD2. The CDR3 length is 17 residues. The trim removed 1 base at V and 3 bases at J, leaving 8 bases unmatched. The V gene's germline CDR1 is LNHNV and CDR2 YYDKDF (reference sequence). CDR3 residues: CATSRGGTGTSGYEQYF. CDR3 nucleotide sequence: TGTGCCACCAGCAGAGGTGGGACCGGGACTAGCGGCTACGAGCAGTACTTC.

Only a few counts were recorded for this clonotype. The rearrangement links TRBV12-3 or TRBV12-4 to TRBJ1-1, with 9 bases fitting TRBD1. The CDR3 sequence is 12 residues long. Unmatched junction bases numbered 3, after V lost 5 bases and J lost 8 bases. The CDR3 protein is CASSPGTGEAFF. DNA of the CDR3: TGTGCCAGCAGTCCGGGGACAGGGGAAGCTTTCTTT.

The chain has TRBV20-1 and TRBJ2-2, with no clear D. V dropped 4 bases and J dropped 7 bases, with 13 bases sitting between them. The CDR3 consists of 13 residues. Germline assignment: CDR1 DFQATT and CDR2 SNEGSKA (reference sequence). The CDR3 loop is CSAKGSWDGELFF. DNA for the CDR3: TGCAGTGCTAAAGGCAGTTGGGACGGGGAGCTGTTTTTT.

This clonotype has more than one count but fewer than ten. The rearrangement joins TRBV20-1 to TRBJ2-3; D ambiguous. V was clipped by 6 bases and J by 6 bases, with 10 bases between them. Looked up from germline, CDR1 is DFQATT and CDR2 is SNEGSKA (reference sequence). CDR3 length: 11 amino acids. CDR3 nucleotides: TGCAGTGCCACCCGACGGGATACGCAGTATTTT. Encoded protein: CSATRRDTQYF.

In nucleotides, the CDR3 is TGTGCCGTCGGGACAGGGGGAACTGAAGCTTTCTTT. Translation: CAVGTGGTEAFF. This chain uses TRBV10-3 with TRBJ1-1, with 11 bases aligning to TRBD1. The V and J ends lost 11 bases and 5 bases, in that order; junction bases with no gene match: 4. The CDR3 has 12 residues. The germline CDR1 and CDR2 sequences are ENHRY and SYGVKD.

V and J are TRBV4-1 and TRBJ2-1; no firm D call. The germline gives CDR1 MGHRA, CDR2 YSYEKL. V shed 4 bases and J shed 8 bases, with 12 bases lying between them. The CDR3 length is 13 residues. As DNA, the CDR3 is TGCGCCAGCAGCCCTACCGGATGGGATGAGCAGTTCTTC. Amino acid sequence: CASSPTGWDEQFF.

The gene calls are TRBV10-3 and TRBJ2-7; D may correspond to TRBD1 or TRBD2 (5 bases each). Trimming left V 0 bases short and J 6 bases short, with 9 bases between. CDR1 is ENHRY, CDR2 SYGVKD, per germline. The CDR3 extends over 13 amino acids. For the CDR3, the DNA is TGTGCCATCAGTGAGTCGGGGGATCCCGAGCAGTACTTC. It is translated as CAISESGDPEQYF.